This T cell receptor beta chain emerged from a study of response to subunit inactivated influenza vaccine. A remark on this clonotype: Its antigen is currently unknown.

CDR1 and CDR2 from the germline V gene are SQVTM and ANQGSEA. The CDR3 extends over 12 amino acids. Trimming left V 4 bases short and J 4 bases short, with 10 bases between. Regarding the study as a whole: Authors suggested that a seasonal influenza vaccination recruits few new T cells each time.

TCRdb used MiXCR to reprocess the RT-PCR reads, holding one entry per CDR3 protein. Among over 150,000 distinct CDR3 sequences listed, roughly an eighth were seen once. The sequence came from a man between 45 and 60 years old who received an inactivated influenza vaccine. Sequencing used CD8+ T cells sorted from PBMCs, obtained 5 to 6 days after vaccination. The V call is TRBV29-1, the J call TRBJ2-5; D assignment may be TRBD1 or TRBD2 (5 bases each). The CDR3: CSVVKGTETQYF. The DNA of the CDR3 is TGCAGCGTTGTAAAGGGGACAGAGACCCAGTACTTC. The full variable domain, with the rest looked up from reference TRBV29-1 and TRBJ2-5, is SAVISQKPSRDICQRGTSLTIQCQVDSQVTMMFWYRQQPGQSLTLIATANQGSEATYESGFVIDKFPISRPNLTFSTLTVSNMSPEDSSIYLCSVVKGTETQYFGPGTRLLVL.